These 26 T cell receptor beta chains share one sample of origin, sequenced in a study of blood T cell repertoires in COVID-19. Libraries were prepared by immunoSEQ multiplex PCR; TCRdb keeps only in-frame clonotypes and omits some of them. The sample records approximately 63,000 clones, about three quarters being singletons. Sequenced sample: peripheral blood. The receptors were gathered from a woman of 80 years or more with acute or convalescent COVID-19.

In this sample, this clone turned up a few times. The rearrangement links TRBV2 to TRBJ1-5; 7 bases are a match to TRBD1. Germline V gives CDR1 SNHLY, CDR2 FYNNEI. This CDR3 contains 14 residues. V was clipped by 1 base and J by 7 bases; unmatched bases: 4. CDR3 region: CASSEVGTVQPQHF. The CDR3 nucleotides are TGTGCCAGCAGTGAAGTAGGGACAGTGCAGCCCCAGCATTTT.

The chain carries TRBV4-2 and TRBJ2-1; 7 nucleotides match TRBD2. There are 16 residues in the CDR3. Germline CDR1 reads LGHNA; CDR2 reads YNFKEQ. The trim removed 3 bases at V and 5 bases at J, leaving 10 bases unmatched. DNA of the CDR3: TGTGCCAGCAGCCACTCTACAACTGGGACTAACAATGAGCAGTTCTTC. Its translation: CASSHSTTGTNNEQFF.

The V gene is TRBV28, the J gene TRBJ1-2; 10 nucleotides align to TRBD1. The CDR3 length is 16 residues. V lost 5 bases to trimming and J lost 4 bases; unmatched junction nucleotides: 10. CDR1 is MDHEN, CDR2 SYDVKM, per germline. This CDR3 is CASSGGGQGDGYGYTF. The CDR3 DNA sequence: TGTGCCAGCAGTGGGGGCGGACAGGGGGACGGCTATGGCTACACCTTC.

The chain combines TRBV6-6 with TRBJ1-1; TRBD1 is a possible D gene (6 bases). Trimming cost V 6 bases and J 4 bases, with 18 bases left between them. The germline V gene encodes CDR1 MNHNY and CDR2 SVGAGI (reference sequence). The CDR3 spans 15 residues. CDR3 DNA: TGTGCCAGCAGAAACCGGGACATCGAGGGCACTGAAGCTTTCTTT. It specifies CASRNRDIEGTEAFF.

The chain recombines TRBV12-3 or TRBV12-4 with TRBJ2-3; no reliable D call. CDR3 length: 12 residues. The V end lost 7 bases, the J end lost 2 bases, and 7 bases lay between the germline ends. The CDR3 reads CASTHSTDTQYF. The DNA for the CDR3 is TGTGCCAGCACCCATTCCACAGATACGCAGTATTTT.

This chain links TRBV2 with TRBJ1-2; 8 positions match TRBD1. Germline CDR1 is SNHLY and CDR2 is FYNNEI. V dropped 3 bases and J dropped 6; count of bases not matched to a gene: 6. This CDR3 contains 14 residues. The CDR3 is CASSDWTGLDGYTF. In DNA form, the CDR3 reads TGTGCCAGCAGTGACTGGACAGGGTTGGATGGCTACACCTTC.

V gene TRBV5-1 combines with J gene TRBJ2-7; 7 bases fit TRBD1. Germline V gives CDR1 SGHRS, CDR2 YFSETQ. The CDR3 length is 14 residues. Trimming removed 5 bases from V and 3 bases from J; junction bases left unmatched: 8. The CDR3 region is CASRPWTGNYEQYF. In DNA, the CDR3 is TGCGCCAGCAGACCGTGGACAGGAAACTACGAGCAGTACTTC.

In this sample, this clone turned up a few times. The rearrangement joins TRBV4-2 to TRBJ1-3; D possibly corresponds to TRBD1 (5 bases). Germline assignment: CDR1 LGHNA and CDR2 YNFKEQ. CDR3 length: 16 residues. Trimming shortened V by 4 bases and J by 2 bases, and 15 bases separated the two germline ends. CDR3 in amino acids: CASSLSRELTGNTIYF. The CDR3 nucleotides read TGTGCCAGCAGCCTGTCCAGGGAACTCACTGGAAACACCATATATTTT.

J is TRBJ2-1 and V is TRBV5-1; 9 positions agree with TRBD2. Germline V lookup: CDR1 SGHRS, CDR2 YFSETQ. V shed 3 bases and J 2 bases; nucleotides not matched to a gene: 12. The CDR3 totals 18 residues. The CDR3 DNA follows: TGCGCCAGCAGCTCTATCACCCTCAGCGGGGGGACCTACAATGAGCAGTTCTTC. It is translated as CASSSITLSGGTYNEQFF. The complete variable domain, with remaining parts taken from reference TRBV5-1 and TRBJ2-1, reads KAGVTQTPRYLIKTRGQQVTLSCSPISGHRSVSWYQQTPGQGLQFLFEYFSETQRNKGNFPGRFSGRQFSNSRSEMNVSTLELGDSALYLCASSSITLSGGTYNEQFFGPGTRLTVL.

This sequence joins TRBV7-8 and TRBJ2-2, with a tentative D call TRBD2 (7 bases). The germline V gene encodes CDR1 SGHVS and CDR2 FQNEAQ. The CDR3 totals 17 residues. Trimming pared 3 bases from V and 5 bases from J, leaving 19 bases between. The CDR3 region is CASSFFPWGGPTGELFF. CDR3 DNA sequence: TGTGCCAGCAGCTTTTTCCCTTGGGGGGGCCCAACCGGGGAGCTGTTTTTT.

This clone was seen a few times. This chain connects TRBV6-1 to TRBJ2-7; 8 nucleotides align to TRBD1. Germline CDR1 reads MNHNS; CDR2 reads SASEGT. V shed 2 bases, J shed 0 bases, and the junction held 6 bases outside the gene matches. This CDR3 has 16 residues. The CDR3 nucleotides read TGTGCCAGCAGTGAAAGGAGGGACAGGCTCTCCTACGAGCAGTACTTC. This sequence encodes CASSERRDRLSYEQYF.

This clone was seen once. V is TRBV28 and J is TRBJ1-1; 9 bases map to TRBD1. Losses at the gene ends were 6 bases for V and 5 bases for J; bases not matched to a gene: 10. Germline V gene sequence: CDR1 MDHEN, CDR2 SYDVKM. The CDR3 sequence is 15 residues long. CDR3 bases: TGTGCCAGCAGCTCATCCGGGACAGGGCGGACTGAAGCTTTCTTT. It encodes CASSSSGTGRTEAFF.

V usage is TRBV30 and J usage is TRBJ2-2; D possibly corresponds to TRBD1 (5 bases). V lost 4 bases and J lost 0, with 15 bases in between. Germline assignment: CDR1 GTSNPN and CDR2 SVGIG (reference sequence). The CDR3 runs to 16 residues. The CDR3 spells CAWNRRGRANTGELFF. CDR3 in DNA: TGTGCCTGGAACCGAAGGGGCAGGGCGAACACCGGGGAGCTGTTTTTT.

V is TRBV19 and J is TRBJ2-3, with D unclear. V lost 5 bases to trimming and J lost 2 bases, with 11 bases between them. In germline, CDR1 is LNHDA, CDR2 SQIVND (reference sequence). This CDR3 spans 14 amino acids. Here the CDR3 reads CASSPSLNTDTQYF. The CDR3, as DNA: TGTGCCAGTAGTCCTTCACTGAACACAGATACGCAGTATTTT.

The V gene is TRBV6-2 or TRBV6-3, the J gene TRBJ1-2; 7 bases align to TRBD1. The CDR3 length is 17 residues. Germline V gives CDR1 MNHEY, CDR2 SVGEGT. The trim removed 6 bases at V and 6 bases at J, leaving 19 bases unmatched. In nucleotides, the CDR3 is TGTGCCAGCAGCCAAAATTTGGCAGGGGGTTCCCTGGATGGCTACACCTTC. Its protein product is CASSQNLAGGSLDGYTF.

The CDR3 reads CASSLGGLSSYEQYF. DNA of the CDR3: TGTGCCAGCAGCTTAGGGGGGCTTAGCTCCTACGAGCAGTACTTC. This chain links TRBV11-3 with TRBJ2-7, with TRBD1 as a possible D gene (6 bases). The length of the CDR3 is 15 residues. Per the germline V gene, CDR1 is SGHNT and CDR2 is YENEEA. Deletions cut 1 base from V and 0 bases from J, with 10 bases between.

This chain joins TRBV5-4 and TRBJ1-4; 8 bases align to TRBD1. Germline V gives CDR1 SGHNT, CDR2 YYREEE (reference sequence). V lost 4 bases and J lost 2; bases outside the gene matches: 4. The CDR3 loop spans 15 amino acids. The CDR3 DNA sequence: TGTGCCAGCAGCACCCGGACAGGGACTAATGAAAAACTGTTTTTT. Its protein is CASSTRTGTNEKLFF. The whole variable domain, remainder taken from reference TRBV5-4 and TRBJ1-4, is ETGVTQSPTHLIKTRGQQVTLRCSSQSGHNTVSWYQQALGQGPQFIFQYYREEENGRGNFPPRFSGLQFPNYSSELNVNALELDDSALYLCASSTRTGTNEKLFFGSGTQLSVL.

This clone was counted once. The chain uses TRBV20-1 and TRBJ1-1; 8 nucleotides agree with TRBD1. Germline CDR1 and CDR2: DFQATT and SNEGSKA (reference sequence). Trimming took 3 bases from V and 4 from J; bases not matched to a gene: 7. The CDR3 runs 14 residues. The CDR3 protein is CSASPRQGSTEAFF. The CDR3 DNA is TGCAGTGCTAGTCCCCGACAGGGGAGCACTGAAGCTTTCTTT.

This rearrangement joins TRBV10-3 to TRBJ2-2, with 7 bases aligning to TRBD1. CDR1 is ENHRY and CDR2 is SYGVKD in the germline V gene. The CDR3 is made up of 14 amino acids. With 8 bases clipped from V and 1 base from J, the junction kept 4 bases outside the gene matches. The CDR3 DNA reads TGTGCCATCGGAGACAGGGAGAACACCGGGGAGCTGTTTTTT. Its protein is CAIGDRENTGELFF.

The DNA of the CDR3 is TGTGCCAGCTCACCAACTAGCGGGAGTAGGGAGACCCAGTACTTC. It specifies CASSPTSGSRETQYF. V gene TRBV18 combines with J gene TRBJ2-5, with TRBD2 matching over 11 bases. Germline CDR1 and CDR2: KGHSH and LQKENI. The J segment lost 5 bases and the V segment lost 2 bases, leaving 4 bases of the junction unmatched. The CDR3 loop spans 15 amino acids.

V is TRBV19 and J is TRBJ1-3; 7 positions match TRBD1. Germline CDR1 reads LNHDA; CDR2 reads SQIVND (reference sequence). With V trimmed by 6 bases and J by 3 bases, 8 bases remained unmatched. This CDR3 has 15 residues. The CDR3 coding sequence is TGTGCCAGTAGCCTGAAGGGGGCGCTTGGAAACACCATATATTTT. This encodes CASSLKGALGNTIYF.

In this sample, this clone turned up a few times. CDR3 nucleotide sequence: TGTGCCAGCAGCTCCCAGACAGATCCATCCGTATGGCCCCAGCATTTT. Encoded protein: CASSSQTDPSVWPQHF. The chain links TRBV7-8 to TRBJ1-5, with a tentative D call TRBD1 (5 bases). Germline loops: CDR1 SGHVS, CDR2 FQNEAQ. Trimming pared 4 bases from V and 9 bases from J, leaving 22 bases between. The CDR3 is 16 residues long.

The J gene is TRBJ1-1, the V gene TRBV2, with D perhaps TRBD1 (5 bases). Germline V CDR1 and CDR2: SNHLY, FYNNEI. Between the trimmed V and J ends, which lost 4 bases and 0 bases, there was a span of 6 bases. The CDR3 extends over 13 amino acids. The DNA for the CDR3 is TGTGCCAGCAGTGCGACAGTGAACACTGAAGCTTTCTTT. This sequence encodes CASSATVNTEAFF.

The chain joins TRBV7-9 to TRBJ1-2, with a weak D call TRBD1 (6 bases). The CDR3 totals 16 residues. Germline loops: CDR1 SEHNR, CDR2 FQNEAQ (reference sequence). V gave up 6 bases and J gave up 1 base, with 18 bases separating them. The CDR3 loop is CASREAGTQINYGYTF. The CDR3 DNA reads TGTGCCAGCAGGGAAGCCGGGACACAAATTAACTATGGCTACACCTTC.

This sequence joins TRBV5-1 and TRBJ1-1; 9 nucleotides align to TRBD1. V was clipped by 2 bases and J by 4 bases; unmatched bases: 9. Germline V gene sequence: CDR1 SGHRS, CDR2 YFSETQ. The CDR3 consists of 16 residues. DNA for the CDR3: TGCGCCAGCAGCTTCTATGGATTGGGACAGGGCACTGAAGCTTTCTTT. Its protein product is CASSFYGLGQGTEAFF.

Points on this clone: The junction and the germline gene differ at one end; a read error may be behind it. The rearrangement joins TRBV7-7 to TRBJ2-7; D is possibly TRBD1 (5 bases). CDR3 size: 17 residues. The germline V gene encodes CDR1 SSHAT and CDR2 FNYEAQ (reference sequence). The CDR3 loop is CASSLSPGLGESYEQYF. CDR3 DNA: TGTGCTAGCAGCTTATCGCCGGGTTTAGGGGAATCCTACGAGCAGTACTTC.